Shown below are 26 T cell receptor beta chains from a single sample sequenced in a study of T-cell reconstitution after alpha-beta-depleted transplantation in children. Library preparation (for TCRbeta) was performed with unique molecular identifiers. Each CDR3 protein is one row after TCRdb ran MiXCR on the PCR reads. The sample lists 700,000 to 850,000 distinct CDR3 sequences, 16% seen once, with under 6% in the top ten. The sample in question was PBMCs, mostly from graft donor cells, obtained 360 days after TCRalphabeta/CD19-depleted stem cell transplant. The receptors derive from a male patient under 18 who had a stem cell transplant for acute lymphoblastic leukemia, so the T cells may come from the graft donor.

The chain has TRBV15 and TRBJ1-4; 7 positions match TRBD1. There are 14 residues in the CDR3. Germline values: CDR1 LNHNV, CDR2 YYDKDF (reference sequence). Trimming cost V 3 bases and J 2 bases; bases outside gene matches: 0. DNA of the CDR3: TGTGCCACCAGCAGGACAGGGACTAATGAAAAACTGTTTTTT. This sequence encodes CATSRTGTNEKLFF.

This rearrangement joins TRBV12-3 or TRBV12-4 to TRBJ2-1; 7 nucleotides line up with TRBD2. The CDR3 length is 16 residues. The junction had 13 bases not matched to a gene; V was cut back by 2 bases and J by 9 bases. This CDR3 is CASSLNPGASGSEQFF. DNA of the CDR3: TGTGCCAGCAGTTTAAACCCTGGTGCTAGCGGAAGTGAGCAGTTCTTC.

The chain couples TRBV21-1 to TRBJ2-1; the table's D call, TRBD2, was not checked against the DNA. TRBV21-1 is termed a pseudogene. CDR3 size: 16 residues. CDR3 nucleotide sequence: TGTACCAGCAGCAGAGCGACTAGCGGCTCCTACAATGAGCAGTTCTTC. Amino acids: CTSSRATSGSYNEQFF.

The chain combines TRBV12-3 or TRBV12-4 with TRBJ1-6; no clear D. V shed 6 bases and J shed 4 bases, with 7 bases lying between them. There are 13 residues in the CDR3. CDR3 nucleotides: TGTGCCAGCAGGCGAATTTATAATTCACCCCTCCACTTT. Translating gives CASRRIYNSPLHF.

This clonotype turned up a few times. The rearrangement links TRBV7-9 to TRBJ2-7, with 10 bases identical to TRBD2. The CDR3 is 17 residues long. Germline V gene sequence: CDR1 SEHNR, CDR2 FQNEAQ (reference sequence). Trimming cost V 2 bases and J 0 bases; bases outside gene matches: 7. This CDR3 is CASSLYSGLASSYEQYF. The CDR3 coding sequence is TGTGCCAGCAGCTTATACTCGGGACTAGCGAGCTCCTACGAGCAGTACTTC.

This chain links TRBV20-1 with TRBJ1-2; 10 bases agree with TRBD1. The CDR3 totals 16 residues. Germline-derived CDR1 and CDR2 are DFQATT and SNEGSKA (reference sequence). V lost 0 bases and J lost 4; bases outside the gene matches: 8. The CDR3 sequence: CSAREVGTGDSYGYTF. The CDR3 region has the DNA TGCAGTGCTAGAGAGGTTGGGACAGGGGACAGCTATGGCTACACCTTC.

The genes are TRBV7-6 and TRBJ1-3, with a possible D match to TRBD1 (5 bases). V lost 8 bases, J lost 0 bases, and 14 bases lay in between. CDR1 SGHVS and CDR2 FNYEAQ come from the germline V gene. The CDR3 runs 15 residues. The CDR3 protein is CASLRRGRSGNTIYF. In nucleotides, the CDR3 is TGTGCCAGCTTGAGAAGGGGCCGCTCTGGAAACACCATATATTTT.

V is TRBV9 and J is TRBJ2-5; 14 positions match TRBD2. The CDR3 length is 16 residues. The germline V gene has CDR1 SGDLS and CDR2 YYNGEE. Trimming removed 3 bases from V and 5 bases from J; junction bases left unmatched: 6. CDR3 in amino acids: CASSAEGLAGVETQYF. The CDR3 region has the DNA TGTGCCAGCAGCGCAGAGGGACTAGCGGGAGTTGAGACCCAGTACTTC.

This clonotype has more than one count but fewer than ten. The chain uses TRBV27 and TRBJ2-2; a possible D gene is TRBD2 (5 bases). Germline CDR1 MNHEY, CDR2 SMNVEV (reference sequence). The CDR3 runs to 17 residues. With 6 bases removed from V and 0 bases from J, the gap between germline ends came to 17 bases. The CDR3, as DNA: TGTGCCAGCAGCCGAACTCGAAGCGGAGCGAACACCGGGGAGCTGTTTTTT. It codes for CASSRTRSGANTGELFF.

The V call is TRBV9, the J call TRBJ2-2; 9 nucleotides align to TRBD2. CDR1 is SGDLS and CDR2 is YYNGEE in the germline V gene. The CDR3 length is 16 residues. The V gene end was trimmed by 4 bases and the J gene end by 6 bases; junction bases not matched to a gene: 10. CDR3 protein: CASSPRLADRAGELFF. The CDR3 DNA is TGTGCCAGCAGCCCCCGACTAGCGGATAGGGCCGGGGAGCTGTTTTTT.

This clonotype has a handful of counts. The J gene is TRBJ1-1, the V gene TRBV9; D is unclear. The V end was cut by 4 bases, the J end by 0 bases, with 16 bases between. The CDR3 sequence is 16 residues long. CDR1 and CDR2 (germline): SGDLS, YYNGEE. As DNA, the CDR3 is TGTGCCAGCAGCCCCTTTTTGGACGGATTGAACACTGAAGCTTTCTTT. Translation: CASSPFLDGLNTEAFF.

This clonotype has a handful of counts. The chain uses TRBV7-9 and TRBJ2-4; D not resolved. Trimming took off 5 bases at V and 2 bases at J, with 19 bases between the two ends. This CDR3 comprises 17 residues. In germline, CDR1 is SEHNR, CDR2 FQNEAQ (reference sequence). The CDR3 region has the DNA TGTGCCAGCAGCCCTCCCCCCCTATCGTTTACCAAAAACATTCAGTACTTC. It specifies CASSPPPLSFTKNIQYF.

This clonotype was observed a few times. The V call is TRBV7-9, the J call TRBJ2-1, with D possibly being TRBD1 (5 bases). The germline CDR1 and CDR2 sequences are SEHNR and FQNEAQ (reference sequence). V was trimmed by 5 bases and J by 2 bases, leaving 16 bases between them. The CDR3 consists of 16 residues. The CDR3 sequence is CASSLKGLATYNEQFF. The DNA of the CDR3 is TGTGCCAGCAGCCTAAAGGGGTTAGCAACCTACAATGAGCAGTTCTTC.

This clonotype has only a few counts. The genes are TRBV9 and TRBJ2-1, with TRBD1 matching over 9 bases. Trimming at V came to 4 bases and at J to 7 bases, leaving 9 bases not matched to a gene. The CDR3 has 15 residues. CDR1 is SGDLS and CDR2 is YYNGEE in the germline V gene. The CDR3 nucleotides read TGTGCCAGCAGCCCCATCGGGACAGGGATAAATGAGCAGTTCTTC. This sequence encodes CASSPIGTGINEQFF.

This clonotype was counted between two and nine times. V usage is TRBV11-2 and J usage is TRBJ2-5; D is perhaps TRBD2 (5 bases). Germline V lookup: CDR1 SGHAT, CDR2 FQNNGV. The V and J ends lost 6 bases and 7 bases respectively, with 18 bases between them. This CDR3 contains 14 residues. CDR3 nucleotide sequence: TGTGCCAGCAGGCCGGTTAGCGCTGGCGGGACCCAGTACTTC. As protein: CASRPVSAGGTQYF.

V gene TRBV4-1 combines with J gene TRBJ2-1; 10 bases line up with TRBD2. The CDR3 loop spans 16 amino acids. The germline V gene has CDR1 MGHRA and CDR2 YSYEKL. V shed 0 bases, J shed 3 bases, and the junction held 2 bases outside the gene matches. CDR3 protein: CASSQDSGRFYNEQFF. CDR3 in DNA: TGCGCCAGCAGCCAAGATAGCGGGAGGTTCTACAATGAGCAGTTCTTC.

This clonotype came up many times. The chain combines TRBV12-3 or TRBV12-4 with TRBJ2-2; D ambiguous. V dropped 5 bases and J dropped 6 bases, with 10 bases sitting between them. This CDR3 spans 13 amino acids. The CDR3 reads CASSARPPGELFF. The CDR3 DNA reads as TGTGCCAGCAGTGCCCGACCCCCCGGGGAGCTGTTTTTT.

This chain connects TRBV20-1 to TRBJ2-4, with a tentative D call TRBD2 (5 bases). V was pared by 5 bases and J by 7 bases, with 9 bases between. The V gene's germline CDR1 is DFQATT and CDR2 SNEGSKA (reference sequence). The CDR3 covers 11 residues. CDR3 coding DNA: TGCAGTGCTCGGGGAGATAACATTCAGTACTTC. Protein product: CSARGDNIQYF.

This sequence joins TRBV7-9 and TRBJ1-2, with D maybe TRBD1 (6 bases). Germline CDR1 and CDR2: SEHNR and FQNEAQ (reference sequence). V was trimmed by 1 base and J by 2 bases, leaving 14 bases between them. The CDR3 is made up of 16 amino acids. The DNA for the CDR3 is TGTGCCAGCAGCTTAGATCCGTGGGGGCGGAACTATGGCTACACCTTC. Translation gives CASSLDPWGRNYGYTF.

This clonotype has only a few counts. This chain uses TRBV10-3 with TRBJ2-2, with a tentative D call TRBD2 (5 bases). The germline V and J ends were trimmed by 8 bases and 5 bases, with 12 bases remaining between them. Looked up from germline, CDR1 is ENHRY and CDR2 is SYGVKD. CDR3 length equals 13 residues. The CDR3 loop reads CAIGRVVTGELFF. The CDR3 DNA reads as TGTGCCATCGGGAGAGTTGTAACCGGGGAGCTGTTTTTT.

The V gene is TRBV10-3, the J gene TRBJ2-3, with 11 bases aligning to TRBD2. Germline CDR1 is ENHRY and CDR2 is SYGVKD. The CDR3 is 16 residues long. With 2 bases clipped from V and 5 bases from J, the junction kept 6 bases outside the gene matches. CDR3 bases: TGTGCCATCAGTGAGAGTCTAGCGGGAGGCAGAGATACGCAGTATTTT. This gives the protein CAISESLAGGRDTQYF.

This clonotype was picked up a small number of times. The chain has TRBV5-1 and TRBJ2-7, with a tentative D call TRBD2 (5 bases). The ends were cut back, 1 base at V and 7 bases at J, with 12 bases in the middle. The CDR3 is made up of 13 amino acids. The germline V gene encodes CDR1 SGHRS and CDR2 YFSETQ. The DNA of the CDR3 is TGCGCCAGCAGCTTGCAGTTTCGAGGGGAGCAGTACTTC. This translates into CASSLQFRGEQYF.

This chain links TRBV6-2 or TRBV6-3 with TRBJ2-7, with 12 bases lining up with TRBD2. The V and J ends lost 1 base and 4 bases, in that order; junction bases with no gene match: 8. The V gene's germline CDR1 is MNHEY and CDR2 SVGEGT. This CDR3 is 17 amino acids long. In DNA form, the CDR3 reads TGTGCCAGCAGTTACTTCCCCGCCCTAGCGGGAGGGTACGAGCAGTACTTC. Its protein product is CASSYFPALAGGYEQYF.

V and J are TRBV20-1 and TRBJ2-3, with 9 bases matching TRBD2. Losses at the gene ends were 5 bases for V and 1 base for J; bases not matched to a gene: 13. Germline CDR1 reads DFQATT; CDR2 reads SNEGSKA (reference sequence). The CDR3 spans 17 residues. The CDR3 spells CSAPGREGPLGTDTQYF. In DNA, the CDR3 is TGCAGTGCTCCGGGGCGGGAGGGGCCGCTAGGCACAGATACGCAGTATTTT.

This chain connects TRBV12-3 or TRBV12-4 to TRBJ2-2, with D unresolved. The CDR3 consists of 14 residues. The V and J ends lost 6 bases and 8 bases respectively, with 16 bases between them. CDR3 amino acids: CASSIGSPNGELFF. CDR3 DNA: TGTGCCAGCAGCATCGGGTCCCCAAATGGGGAGCTGTTTTTT.

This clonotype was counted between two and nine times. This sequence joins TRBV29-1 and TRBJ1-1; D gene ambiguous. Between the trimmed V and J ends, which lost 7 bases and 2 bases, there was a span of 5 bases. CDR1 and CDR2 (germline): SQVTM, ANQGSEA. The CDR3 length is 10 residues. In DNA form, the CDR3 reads TGCAGCGGCCGAAACACTGAAGCTTTCTTT. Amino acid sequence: CSGRNTEAFF. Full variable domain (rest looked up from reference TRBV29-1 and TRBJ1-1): SAVISQKPSRDICQRGTSLTIQCQVDSQVTMMFWYRQQPGQSLTLIATANQGSEATYESGFVIDKFPISRPNLTFSTLTVSNMSPEDSSIYLCSGRNTEAFFGQGTRLTVV.